The sequence of this TCR beta chain was determined in a study of T cells in Graves' hyperthyroidism and ophthalmopathy. Study outcomes and limitations: The model anticipated ophthalmopathy a median about 7 months pre-onset. Separation of ophthalmopathy from stable hyperthyroidism was achieved by a 13 V-J model.

This clonotype was seen many times. Its antigen is unknown. Germline V gene data show CDR1 as SGHRS and CDR2 as YFSETQ. The CDR3 is 13 residues long. Trimming stripped 2 bases from V and 3 bases from J, with 8 bases between. Amplification yielded TCR beta CDR3 regions, with RNA transcripts as the source. The HTBI primer set served for first-round RT-PCR of the TCR CDR3. In TCRdb, the multiplex PCR reads were re-called with MiXCR into one record per CDR3 protein. The sample holds 550,000 to 700,000 distinct CDR3 sequences, about half seen once. Together with thyroid ultrasound, orbital computed tomography, serum thyroxine and TRAb, clinical symptoms were used for diagnoses.

This receptor was obtained from an adult woman with Graves' disease, either hyperthyroidism or ophthalmopathy (not recorded which). This chain links TRBV5-1 with TRBJ1-1; D remains unclear. The sample consisted of peripheral blood or thyroid tissue (not recorded which). CDR3: CASSLIRDTEAFF. The CDR3 coding sequence is TGCGCCAGCAGCTTAATAAGGGACACTGAAGCTTTCTTT.